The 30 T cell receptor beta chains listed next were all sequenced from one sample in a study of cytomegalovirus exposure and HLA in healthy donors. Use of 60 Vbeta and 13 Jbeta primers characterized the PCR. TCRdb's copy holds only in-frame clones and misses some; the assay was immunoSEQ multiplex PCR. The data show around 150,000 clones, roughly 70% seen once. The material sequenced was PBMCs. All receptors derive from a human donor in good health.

CDR3 in DNA: TGCAGCGTTGAAGGGGGAACAGGGAACAATGAGCAGTTCTTC. Residues: CSVEGGTGNNEQFF. J is TRBJ2-1 and V is TRBV29-1, with D perhaps matching TRBD1 (6 bases). The length of the CDR3 is 14 residues. V lost 1 base, J lost 5 bases, and 12 bases lay in between. Germline CDR1 reads SQVTM; CDR2 reads ANQGSEA.

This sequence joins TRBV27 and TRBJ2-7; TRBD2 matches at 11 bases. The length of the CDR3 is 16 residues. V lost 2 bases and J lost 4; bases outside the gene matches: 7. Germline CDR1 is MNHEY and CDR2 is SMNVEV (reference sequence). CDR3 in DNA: TGTGCCAGCAGTTTAGAGGGGACTAGCGGACTATACGAGCAGTACTTC. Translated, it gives CASSLEGTSGLYEQYF.

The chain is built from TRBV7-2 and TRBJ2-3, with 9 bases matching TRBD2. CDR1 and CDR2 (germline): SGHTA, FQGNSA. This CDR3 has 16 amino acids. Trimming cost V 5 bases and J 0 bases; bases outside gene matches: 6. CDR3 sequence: CASSHTGTSSTDTQYF. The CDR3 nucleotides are TGTGCCAGCAGCCACACCGGGACTAGCAGCACAGATACGCAGTATTTT.

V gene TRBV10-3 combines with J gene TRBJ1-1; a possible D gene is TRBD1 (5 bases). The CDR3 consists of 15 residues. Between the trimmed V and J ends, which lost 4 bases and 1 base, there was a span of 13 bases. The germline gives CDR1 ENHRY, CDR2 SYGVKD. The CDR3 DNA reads TGTGCCATCAGTGCGGGGGGAGTTCAGAACACTGAAGCTTTCTTT. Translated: CAISAGGVQNTEAFF.

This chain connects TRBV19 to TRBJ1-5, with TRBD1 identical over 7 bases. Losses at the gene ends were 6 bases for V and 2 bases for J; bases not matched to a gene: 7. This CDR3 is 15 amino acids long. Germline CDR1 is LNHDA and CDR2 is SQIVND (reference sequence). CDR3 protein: CASRKRGPGNQPQHF. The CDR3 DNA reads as TGTGCCAGTAGAAAAAGGGGGCCCGGCAATCAGCCCCAGCATTTT. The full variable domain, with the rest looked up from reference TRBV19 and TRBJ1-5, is DGGITQSPKYLFRKEGQNVTLSCEQNLNHDAMYWYRQDPGQGLRLIYYSQIVNDFQKGDIAEGYSVSREKKESFPLTVTSAQKNPTAFYLCASRKRGPGNQPQHFGDGTRLSIL.

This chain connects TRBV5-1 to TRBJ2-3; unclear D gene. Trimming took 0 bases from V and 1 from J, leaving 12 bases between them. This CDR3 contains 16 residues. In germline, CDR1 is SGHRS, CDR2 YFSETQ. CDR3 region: CASSLGGSLGTDTQYF. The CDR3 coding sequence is TGCGCCAGCAGCTTGGGAGGATCTTTGGGCACAGATACGCAGTATTTT.

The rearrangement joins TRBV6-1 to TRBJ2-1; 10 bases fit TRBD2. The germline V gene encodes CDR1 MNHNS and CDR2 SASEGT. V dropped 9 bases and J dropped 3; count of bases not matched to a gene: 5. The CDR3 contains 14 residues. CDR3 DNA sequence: TGTGCCAGTAAGCGGGAGGGCCACTACAATGAGCAGTTCTTC. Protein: CASKREGHYNEQFF.

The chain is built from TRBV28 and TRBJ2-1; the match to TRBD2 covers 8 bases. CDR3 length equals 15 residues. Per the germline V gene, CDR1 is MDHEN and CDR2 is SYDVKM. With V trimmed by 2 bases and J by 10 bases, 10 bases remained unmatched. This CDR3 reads CASSLNPGGALEQFF. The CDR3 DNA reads TGTGCCAGCAGTTTAAACCCGGGGGGGGCCTTGGAGCAGTTCTTC.

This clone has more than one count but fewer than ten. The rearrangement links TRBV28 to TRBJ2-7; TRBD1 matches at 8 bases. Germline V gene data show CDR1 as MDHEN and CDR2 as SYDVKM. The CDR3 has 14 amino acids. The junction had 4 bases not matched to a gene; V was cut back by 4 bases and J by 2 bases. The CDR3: CASSWGQVPYEQYF. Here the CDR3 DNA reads TGTGCCAGCAGTTGGGGACAGGTCCCCTACGAGCAGTACTTC.

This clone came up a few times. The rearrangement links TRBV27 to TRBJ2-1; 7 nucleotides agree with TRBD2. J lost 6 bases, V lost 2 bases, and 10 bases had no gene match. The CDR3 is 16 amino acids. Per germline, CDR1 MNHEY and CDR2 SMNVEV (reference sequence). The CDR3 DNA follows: TGTGCCAGCAGTTTAAATCGCGGGAGAATCCTCAATGAGCAGTTCTTC. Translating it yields CASSLNRGRILNEQFF.

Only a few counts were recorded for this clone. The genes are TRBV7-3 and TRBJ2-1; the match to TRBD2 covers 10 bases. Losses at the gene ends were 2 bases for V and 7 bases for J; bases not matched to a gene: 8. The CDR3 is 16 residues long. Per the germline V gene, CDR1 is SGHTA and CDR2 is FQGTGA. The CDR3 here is CASSLEGSSGRNEQFF. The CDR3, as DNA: TGTGCCAGCAGCTTAGAGGGGTCTAGCGGGAGAAATGAGCAGTTCTTC.

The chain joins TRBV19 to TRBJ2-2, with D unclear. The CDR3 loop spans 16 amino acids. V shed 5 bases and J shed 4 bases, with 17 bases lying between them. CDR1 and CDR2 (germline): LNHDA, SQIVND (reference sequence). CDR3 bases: TGTGCCAGTAGTCTCCCCCCCCTAGGATTCACCGGGGAGCTGTTTTTT. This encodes CASSLPPLGFTGELFF.

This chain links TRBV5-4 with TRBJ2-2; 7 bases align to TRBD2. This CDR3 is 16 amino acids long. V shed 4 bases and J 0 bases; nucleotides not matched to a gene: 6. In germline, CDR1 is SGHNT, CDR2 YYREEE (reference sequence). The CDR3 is CASSIPGLSNTGELFF. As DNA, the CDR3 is TGTGCCAGCAGCATACCGGGACTATCGAACACCGGGGAGCTGTTTTTT.

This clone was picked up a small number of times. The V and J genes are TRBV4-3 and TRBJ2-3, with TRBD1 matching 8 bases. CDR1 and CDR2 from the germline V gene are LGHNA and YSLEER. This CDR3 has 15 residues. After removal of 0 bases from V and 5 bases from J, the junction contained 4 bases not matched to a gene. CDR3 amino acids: CASSQDRGPQDTQYF. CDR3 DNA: TGCGCCAGCAGCCAAGACAGGGGGCCTCAAGATACGCAGTATTTT.

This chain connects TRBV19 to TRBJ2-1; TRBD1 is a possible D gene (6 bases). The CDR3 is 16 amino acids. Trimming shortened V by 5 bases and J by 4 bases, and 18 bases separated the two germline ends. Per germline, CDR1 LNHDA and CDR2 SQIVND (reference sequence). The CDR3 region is CASSDPGLGGYNEQFF. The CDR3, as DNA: TGTGCCAGTAGTGACCCAGGGCTAGGGGGTTACAATGAGCAGTTCTTC.

The CDR3 DNA follows: TGTGCCAGTAGTATAACTAGACAGGCGCCCTACAATGAGCAGTTCTTC. It is translated as CASSITRQAPYNEQFF. The V gene is TRBV19, the J gene TRBJ2-1; tentatively, D is TRBD1 (6 bases). Germline V gene lookup returns CDR1 LNHDA and CDR2 SQIVND (reference sequence). The V end was cut by 2 bases, the J end by 2 bases, with 13 bases between. The CDR3 length is 16 residues.

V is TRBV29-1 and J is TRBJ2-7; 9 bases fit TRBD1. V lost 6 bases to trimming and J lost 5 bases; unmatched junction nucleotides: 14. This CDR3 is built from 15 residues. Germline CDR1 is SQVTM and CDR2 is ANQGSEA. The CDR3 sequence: CSVSGVQGAFDEQYF. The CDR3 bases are TGCAGCGTATCCGGTGTACAGGGGGCGTTCGACGAGCAGTACTTC.

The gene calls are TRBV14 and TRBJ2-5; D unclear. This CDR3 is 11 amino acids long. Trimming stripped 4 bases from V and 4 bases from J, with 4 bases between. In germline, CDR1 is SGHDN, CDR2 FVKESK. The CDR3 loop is CASSPGETQYF. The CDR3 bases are TGTGCCAGCAGCCCAGGAGAGACCCAGTACTTC.

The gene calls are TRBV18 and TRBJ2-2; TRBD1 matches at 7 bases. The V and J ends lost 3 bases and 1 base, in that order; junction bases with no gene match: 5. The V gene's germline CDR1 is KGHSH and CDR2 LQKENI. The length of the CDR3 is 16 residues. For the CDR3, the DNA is TGTGCCAGCTCACCCCCAGGGACAGAGAACACCGGGGAGCTGTTTTTT. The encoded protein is CASSPPGTENTGELFF.

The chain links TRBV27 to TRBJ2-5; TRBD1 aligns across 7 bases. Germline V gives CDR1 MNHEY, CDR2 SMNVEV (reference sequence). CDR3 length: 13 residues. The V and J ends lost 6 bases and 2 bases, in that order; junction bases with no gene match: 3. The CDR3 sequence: CASSRTGQETQYF. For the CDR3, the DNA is TGTGCCAGCAGCCGGACAGGACAAGAGACCCAGTACTTC.

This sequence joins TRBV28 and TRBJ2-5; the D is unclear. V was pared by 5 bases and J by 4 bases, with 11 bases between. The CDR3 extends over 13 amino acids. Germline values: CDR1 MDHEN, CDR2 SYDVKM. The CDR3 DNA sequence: TGTGCCAGCAGTGAGCCAGGCCGAGAGACCCAGTACTTC. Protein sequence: CASSEPGRETQYF.

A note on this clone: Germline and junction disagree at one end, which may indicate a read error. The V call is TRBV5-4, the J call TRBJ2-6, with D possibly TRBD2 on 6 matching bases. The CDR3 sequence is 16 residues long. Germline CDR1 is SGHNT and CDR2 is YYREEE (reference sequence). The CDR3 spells CASSGGSERGTNVLTF. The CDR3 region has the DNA TGTGCCAGCAGCGGGGGGAGTGAGCGTGGGACCAACGTCCTGACTTTC.

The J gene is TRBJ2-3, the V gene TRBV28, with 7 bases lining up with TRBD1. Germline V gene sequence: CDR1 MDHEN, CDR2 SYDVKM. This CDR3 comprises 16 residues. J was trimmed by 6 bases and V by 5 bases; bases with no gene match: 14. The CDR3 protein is CASSTRQGSVTDTQYF. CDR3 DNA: TGTGCCAGCAGTACCCGACAGGGTTCGGTCACGGATACGCAGTATTTT.

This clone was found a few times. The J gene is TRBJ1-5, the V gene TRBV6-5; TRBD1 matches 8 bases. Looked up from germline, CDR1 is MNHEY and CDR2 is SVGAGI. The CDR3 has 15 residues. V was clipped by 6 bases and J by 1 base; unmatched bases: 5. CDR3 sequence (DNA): TGTGCCAGCAGGTCAGGGGGCGCGAGCAATCAGCCCCAGCATTTT. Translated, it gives CASRSGGASNQPQHF.

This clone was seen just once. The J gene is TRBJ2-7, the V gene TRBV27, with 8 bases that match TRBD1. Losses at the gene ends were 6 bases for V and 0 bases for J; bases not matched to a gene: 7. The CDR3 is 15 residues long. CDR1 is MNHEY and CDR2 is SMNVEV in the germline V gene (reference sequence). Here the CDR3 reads CASSPGQVASYEQYF. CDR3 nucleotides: TGTGCCAGCAGCCCGGGACAGGTAGCCTCCTACGAGCAGTACTTC.

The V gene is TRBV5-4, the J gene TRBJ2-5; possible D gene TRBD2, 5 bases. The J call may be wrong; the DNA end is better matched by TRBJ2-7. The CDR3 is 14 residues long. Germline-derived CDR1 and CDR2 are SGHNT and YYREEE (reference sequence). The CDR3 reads CASSSSGGLDEQYF. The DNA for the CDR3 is TGTGCCAGCAGCTCATCAGGAGGTCTGGACGAGCAGTACTTC.

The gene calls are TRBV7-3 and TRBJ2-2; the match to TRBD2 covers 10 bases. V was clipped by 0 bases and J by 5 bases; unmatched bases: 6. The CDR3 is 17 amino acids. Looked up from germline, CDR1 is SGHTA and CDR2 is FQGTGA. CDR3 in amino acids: CASSLTTSGVRTGELFF. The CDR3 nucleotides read TGTGCCAGCAGCTTAACCACTAGCGGGGTACGGACCGGGGAGCTGTTTTTT.

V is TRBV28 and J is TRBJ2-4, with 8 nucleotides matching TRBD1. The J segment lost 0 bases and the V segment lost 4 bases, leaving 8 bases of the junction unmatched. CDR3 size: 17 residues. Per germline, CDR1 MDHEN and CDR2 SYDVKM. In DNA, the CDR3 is TGTGCCAGCAGTTCGCTCCGGGACAGGTTAGCCAAAAACATTCAGTACTTC. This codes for CASSSLRDRLAKNIQYF. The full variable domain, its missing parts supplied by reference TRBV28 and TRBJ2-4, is DVKVTQSSRYLVKRTGEKVFLECVQDMDHENMFWYRQDPGLGLRLIYFSYDVKMKEKGDIPEGYSVSREKKERFSLILESASTNQTSMYLCASSSLRDRLAKNIQYFGAGTRLSVL.

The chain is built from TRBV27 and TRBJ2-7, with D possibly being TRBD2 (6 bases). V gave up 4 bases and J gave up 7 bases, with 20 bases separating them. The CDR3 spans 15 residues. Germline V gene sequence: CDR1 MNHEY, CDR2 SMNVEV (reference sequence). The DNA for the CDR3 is TGTGCCAGCAGTTCCATCGGGGGTTCCCCTTGGGAGCAGTACTTC. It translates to CASSSIGGSPWEQYF.

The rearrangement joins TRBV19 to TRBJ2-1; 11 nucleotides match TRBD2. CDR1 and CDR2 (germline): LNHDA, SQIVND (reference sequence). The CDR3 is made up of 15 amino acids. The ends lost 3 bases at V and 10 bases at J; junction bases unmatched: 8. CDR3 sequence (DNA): TGTGCCAGTAGTATTCGGGCTAGCGGGAGGTTAGAGCAGTTCTTC. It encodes CASSIRASGRLEQFF.